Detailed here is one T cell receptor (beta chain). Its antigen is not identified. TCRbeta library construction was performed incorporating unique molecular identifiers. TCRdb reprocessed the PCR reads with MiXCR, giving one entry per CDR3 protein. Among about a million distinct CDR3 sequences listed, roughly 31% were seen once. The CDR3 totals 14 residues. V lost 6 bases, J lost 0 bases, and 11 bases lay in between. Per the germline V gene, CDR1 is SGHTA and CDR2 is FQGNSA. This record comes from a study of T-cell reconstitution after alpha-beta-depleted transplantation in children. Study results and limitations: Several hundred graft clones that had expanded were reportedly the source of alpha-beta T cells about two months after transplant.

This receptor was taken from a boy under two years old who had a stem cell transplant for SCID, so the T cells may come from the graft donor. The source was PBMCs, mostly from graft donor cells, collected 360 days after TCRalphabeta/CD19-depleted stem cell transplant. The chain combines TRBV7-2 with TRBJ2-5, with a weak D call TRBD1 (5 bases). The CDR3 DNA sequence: TGTGCCAGCAGAGGCAGGGCGTACCAAGAGACCCAGTACTTC. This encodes CASRGRAYQETQYF.